These 32 T cell receptor beta chains came from one sample sequenced in a study of blood T cells in healthy people across ages. Through a sample-barcoded 5' primer and a J-beta primer mix, a second PCR was run for roughly 6 to 11 cycles. TCRdb re-called the 5' RACE reads through MiXCR, storing one row per CDR3 protein. The sample has 450,000 to 700,000 distinct CDR3 sequences, about 26% seen once. Sequenced sample: blood. These receptors were taken from a woman in her 70s in good health.

This clonotype was counted a few times. The rearrangement joins TRBV9 to TRBJ2-1, with 8 bases identical to TRBD2. CDR3 size: 15 residues. CDR1 is SGDLS and CDR2 is YYNGEE in the germline V gene. V shed 3 bases, J shed 4 bases, and the junction held 6 bases outside the gene matches. CDR3 DNA: TGTGCCAGCAGCGCTCGGGGGGGCCTGTACAATGAGCAGTTCTTC. This encodes CASSARGGLYNEQFF.

This clonotype was counted between two and nine times. The chain uses TRBV7-3 and TRBJ1-2; TRBD1 might be the D (5 bases). Germline CDR1 SGHTA, CDR2 FQGTGA. V was cut by 5 bases and J by 4 bases, with 17 bases left in between. The length of the CDR3 is 15 residues. CDR3 residues: CASSPSGGVGYGYTF. CDR3 nucleotides: TGTGCCAGCAGCCCGTCGGGAGGGGTTGGCTATGGCTACACCTTC.

CDR3 amino acids: CSASRDFSGNTIYF. The CDR3 coding sequence is TGCAGTGCTTCCCGGGACTTCTCTGGAAACACCATATATTTT. The rearrangement links TRBV20-1 to TRBJ1-3; TRBD1 might be the D (5 bases). Germline CDR1 and CDR2: DFQATT and SNEGSKA (reference sequence). Trimming took 5 bases from V and 0 from J, leaving 11 bases between them. The CDR3 length is 14 residues.

The genes are TRBV28 and TRBJ1-2, with D possibly TRBD1 on 5 matching bases. V was shortened by 3 bases and J by 8 bases, with 10 bases between the two germline ends. CDR3 length: 12 amino acids. Looked up from germline, CDR1 is MDHEN and CDR2 is SYDVKM. As DNA, the CDR3 is TGTGCCAGCAGTTTGAGGGGAAAGGGCTACACCTTC. Amino acid sequence: CASSLRGKGYTF.

The rearrangement joins TRBV7-9 to TRBJ1-1; D may be TRBD1 (6 bases). This CDR3 comprises 13 residues. CDR1 is SEHNR and CDR2 is FQNEAQ in the germline V gene (reference sequence). The CDR3 is CAASGVRGTEAFF. CDR3 DNA sequence: TGTGCTGCTTCAGGGGTGAGAGGCACTGAAGCTTTCTTT.

The sample holds a few counts of this clonotype. The rearrangement joins TRBV6-2 or TRBV6-3 to TRBJ2-4, with D unresolved. The CDR3 totals 15 residues. From germline, CDR1 is MNHEY and CDR2 SVGEGT. Trimming left V 2 bases short and J 3 bases short, with 11 bases between. The CDR3 bases are TGTGCCAGCAGTTACAGCCTCCTACGCAAAAACATTCAGTACTTC. This encodes CASSYSLLRKNIQYF.

The chain has TRBV7-2 and TRBJ2-5; 8 positions match TRBD2. The J call may be faulty, since TRBJ2-1 better matches the DNA end. The CDR3 sequence is 16 residues long. Germline CDR1 reads SGHTA; CDR2 reads FQGNSA. The CDR3 DNA reads as TGTGCCAGCAGCTCCGGACTAGCACCAATTTACAATGAGCAGTTCTTC. It translates to CASSSGLAPIYNEQFF.

Details on this clonotype: The junction does not match germline at one end; this may be a read error. V gene TRBV5-6 combines with J gene TRBJ2-2; 8 positions match TRBD2. The CDR3 has 15 residues. The germline gives CDR1 SGHDT, CDR2 YYEEEE. The CDR3 coding sequence is TGTGCCAGCGGCTTTACTAGCGGCCCCGCCGGGGAGCTGTTTTTT. This translates into CASGFTSGPAGELFF.

Only one count was recorded for this clonotype. J is TRBJ2-3 and V is TRBV20-1; D unclear. Germline-derived CDR1 and CDR2 are DFQATT and SNEGSKA (reference sequence). V gave up 5 bases and J gave up 0 bases, with 6 bases separating them. There are 12 residues in the CDR3. The CDR3, as DNA: TGCAGTGCTCGGCAGAGCACAGATACGCAGTATTTT. It specifies CSARQSTDTQYF.

This clonotype came up many times. The rearrangement joins TRBV5-1 to TRBJ1-2; 7 positions agree with TRBD1. The V gene's germline CDR1 is SGHRS and CDR2 YFSETQ. The CDR3 is made up of 13 amino acids. V lost 4 bases to trimming and J lost 8 bases; unmatched junction nucleotides: 8. The CDR3 bases are TGCGCCAGCAGCAATGGAGGGGGCTGGGGCTACACCTTC. Its protein product is CASSNGGGWGYTF.

This clonotype was observed a few times. The rearrangement links TRBV9 to TRBJ2-1; perhaps D is TRBD1 or TRBD2 (7 bases each). Trimming pared 7 bases from V and 2 bases from J, leaving 16 bases between. This CDR3 is built from 15 residues. Germline CDR1 reads SGDLS; CDR2 reads YYNGEE. The CDR3 nucleotides read TGTGCCAGCGGGGGGGGGCAGGGGGCCTACAATGAGCAGTTCTTC. The encoded protein is CASGGGQGAYNEQFF.

This clonotype was seen a handful of times. CDR3 in DNA: TGCAGCGTTGAAGACGGGACAGTCAATCAGCCCCAGCATTTT. As protein: CSVEDGTVNQPQHF. The chain uses TRBV29-1 and TRBJ1-5; 7 nucleotides match TRBD1. CDR1 and CDR2 from the germline V gene are SQVTM and ANQGSEA. With V trimmed by 0 bases and J by 3 bases, 2 bases remained unmatched. The CDR3 is made up of 14 amino acids.

This clonotype was seen only a few times. The V call is TRBV5-1, the J call TRBJ2-7; tentatively, D is TRBD2 (6 bases). The CDR3 has 14 amino acids. V gave up 4 bases and J gave up 7 bases, with 18 bases separating them. Germline V CDR1 and CDR2: SGHRS, YFSETQ. DNA for the CDR3: TGCGCCAGCAGCCTCCCGGGGGACCGCCGGGAGCAGTACTTC. Translating it yields CASSLPGDRREQYF.

This clonotype was seen a handful of times. The chain couples TRBV21-1 to TRBJ1-2; TRBD1 was called by the table and not checked on the DNA. TRBV21-1 is designated a pseudogene. There are 16 residues in the CDR3. In DNA, the CDR3 is TGTGCCAGCAGCAAAGAGAACAGGGGTCCGAACTATGGCTACACCTTC. Protein sequence: CASSKENRGPNYGYTF.

This sequence joins TRBV21-1 and TRBJ2-5; the table's D call TRBD2 went unverified against the DNA. The J call is uncertain, as TRBJ2-7 better fits the DNA end. TRBV21-1 is deemed a pseudogene. CDR3 length equals 15 residues. CDR3 nucleotide sequence: TGTGCCAGCAGCAAATTAGGGACCTGGCCGTTCGAGCAGTACTTC. It translates to CASSKLGTWPFEQYF.

This clonotype was recorded once. V is TRBV12-3 or TRBV12-4 and J is TRBJ2-3, with D possibly matching TRBD2 (6 bases). V lost 6 bases and J lost 4, with 20 bases in between. The CDR3 has 16 amino acids. The CDR3 DNA reads TGTGCCAGCAGCCCTCCCCGGGCGGCTAGCGCAGATACGCAGTATTTT. Its protein is CASSPPRAASADTQYF.

Only a few counts were recorded for this clonotype. The gene calls are TRBV12-3 or TRBV12-4 and TRBJ1-5; 9 nucleotides match TRBD1. This CDR3 has 16 amino acids. V lost 1 base to trimming and J lost 7 bases; unmatched junction nucleotides: 8. The CDR3: CASSLVGTGRSQPQHF. CDR3 DNA sequence: TGTGCCAGCAGTTTAGTGGGGACAGGGAGAAGCCAGCCCCAGCATTTT.

This clonotype was detected a few times. The chain is built from TRBV4-1 and TRBJ2-5; TRBD2 aligns across 9 bases. This CDR3 has 18 amino acids. V gave up 3 bases and J gave up 1 base; unmatched junction bases: 12. Germline-derived CDR1 and CDR2 are MGHRA and YSYEKL. CDR3 bases: TGCGCCAGCAGCCAGGCTCTGGGTAGCGGGGGACCCCAAGAGACCCAGTACTTC. This gives the protein CASSQALGSGGPQETQYF.

The CDR3 is CASSPLGQGLHTEAFF. The DNA for the CDR3 is TGTGCCAGCAGCCCTCTCGGACAGGGATTGCACACTGAAGCTTTCTTT. The chain recombines TRBV13 with TRBJ1-1, with 8 bases identical to TRBD1. In germline, CDR1 is PRHDT, CDR2 FYEKMQ (reference sequence). CDR3 size: 16 residues. With V trimmed by 5 bases and J by 3 bases, 11 bases remained unmatched.

This clonotype was counted between two and nine times. This chain uses TRBV7-2 with TRBJ1-5; D not certain. Germline V gives CDR1 SGHTA, CDR2 FQGNSA. Trimming removed 4 bases at V and 9 bases at J, with 13 bases between. This CDR3 spans 13 amino acids. In DNA, the CDR3 is TGTGCCAGCAGCTCTAACAGCCCAGGGCCCCAGCATTTT. Amino acids: CASSSNSPGPQHF.

This clonotype was counted only a few times. This sequence joins TRBV3-1 and TRBJ1-5; no definite D call. Germline CDR1 is LGHDT and CDR2 is YNNKEL (reference sequence). V gave up 4 bases and J gave up 7 bases, with 14 bases separating them. This CDR3 spans 14 amino acids. The CDR3 loop is CASSRTGNEQPQHF. CDR3 bases: TGTGCCAGCAGCCGAACCGGGAACGAACAGCCCCAGCATTTT.

J is TRBJ2-2 and V is TRBV7-2; 7 bases match TRBD2. The V gene end was trimmed by 9 bases and the J gene end by 9 bases; junction bases not matched to a gene: 19. The CDR3 covers 16 residues. Germline lookup yields CDR1 SGHTA and CDR2 FQGNSA. In nucleotides, the CDR3 is TGTGCCAGTCCCACAGCGGGGACCCTCAGTTTCCGGGAGCTGTTTTTT. Translating it yields CASPTAGTLSFRELFF.

The V call is TRBV7-9, the J call TRBJ2-3; TRBD1 is a possible D gene (6 bases). This CDR3 comprises 14 residues. Per germline, CDR1 SEHNR and CDR2 FQNEAQ (reference sequence). V lost 4 bases to trimming and J lost 5 bases, with 13 bases between them. The DNA of the CDR3 is TGTGCCAGCAGCTCACAGGGTTCAGGAGATACGCAGTATTTT. Protein product: CASSSQGSGDTQYF.

The J gene is TRBJ2-2, the V gene TRBV12-5; D is tentatively TRBD1 or TRBD2 (5 bases each). Germline loops: CDR1 LGHNT, CDR2 FRNRAP. This CDR3 has 15 amino acids. Deletions cut 7 bases from V and 5 bases from J, with 17 bases between. The CDR3 coding sequence is TGTGCTAGTGTTATGGGGGTTTCGAGGACCGGGGAGCTGTTTTTT. Translating it yields CASVMGVSRTGELFF.

This clonotype was seen only a few times. The genes are TRBV20-1 and TRBJ1-4, with D unclear. CDR1 and CDR2 from the germline V gene are DFQATT and SNEGSKA (reference sequence). This CDR3 is built from 13 residues. V was shortened by 0 bases and J by 15 bases, with 17 bases between the two germline ends. The CDR3 region has the DNA TGCAGTGCTAGAGATCTGGATCTTGGAGGAATGTTTTTT. It codes for CSARDLDLGGMFF.

The chain combines TRBV9 with TRBJ2-1; 8 bases agree with TRBD2. The germline V gene encodes CDR1 SGDLS and CDR2 YYNGEE. The CDR3 contains 15 residues. V trimming: 4 bases; J trimming: 4 bases; junction bases outside the gene matches: 7. CDR3 sequence (DNA): TGTGCCAGCAGCCCTGGGGTAGCGGGGTACAATGAGCAGTTCTTC. Translating it yields CASSPGVAGYNEQFF.

This chain connects TRBV6-4 to TRBJ1-2; no clear D. Germline V CDR1 and CDR2: MRHNA, SNTAGT. Trimming removed 3 bases at V and 5 bases at J, with 16 bases between. This CDR3 has 15 amino acids. For the CDR3, the DNA is TGTGCCAGCAGTGAGGTAGGAGGCAGCACGTATGGCTACACCTTC. This encodes CASSEVGGSTYGYTF.

The chain couples TRBV20-1 to TRBJ2-3, with 10 nucleotides matching TRBD2. Trimming removed 0 bases from V and 4 bases from J; junction bases left unmatched: 13. Germline lookup yields CDR1 DFQATT and CDR2 SNEGSKA (reference sequence). The CDR3 loop spans 18 amino acids. This CDR3 is CSARDRVAGGPSADTQYF. The CDR3 DNA reads TGCAGTGCTAGAGATAGAGTAGCGGGAGGACCTAGCGCAGATACGCAGTATTTT.

This clonotype was detected only a few times. Written as DNA, the CDR3 is TGTGCCAGCAGTTTCCCGACTGATACGCAGTATTTT. The encoded protein is CASSFPTDTQYF. The rearrangement links TRBV12-3 or TRBV12-4 to TRBJ2-3; D is unresolved. This CDR3 spans 12 amino acids. V was clipped by 3 bases and J by 6 bases, with 7 bases between them.

This sequence joins TRBV20-1 and TRBJ2-3; maybe TRBD2 (5 bases). V was trimmed by 5 bases and J by 8 bases, leaving 14 bases between them. CDR1 and CDR2 from the germline V gene are DFQATT and SNEGSKA (reference sequence). This CDR3 region has 12 residues. CDR3 protein: CSAPGLASTQYF. CDR3 nucleotide sequence: TGCAGTGCTCCCGGGCTAGCCTCTACGCAGTATTTT.

In its sample, this clonotype was seen a few times. V gene TRBV6-1 combines with J gene TRBJ1-2; unclear D gene. The CDR3 contains 13 residues. V was pared by 7 bases and J by 3 bases, with 12 bases between. Germline V gene sequence: CDR1 MNHNS, CDR2 SASEGT. CDR3 protein: CASTLSSDYGYTF. The DNA of the CDR3 is TGTGCCAGCACTTTATCTAGTGACTATGGCTACACCTTC.

This clonotype was detected only a few times. The chain couples TRBV27 to TRBJ2-4; D may be TRBD2 (6 bases). The V end lost 2 bases, the J end lost 4 bases, and 12 bases lay between the germline ends. Germline CDR1 MNHEY, CDR2 SMNVEV (reference sequence). The CDR3 covers 15 residues. The CDR3: CASSLQIGTKNIQYF. The DNA of the CDR3 is TGTGCCAGCAGTTTACAGATAGGGACTAAAAACATTCAGTACTTC.